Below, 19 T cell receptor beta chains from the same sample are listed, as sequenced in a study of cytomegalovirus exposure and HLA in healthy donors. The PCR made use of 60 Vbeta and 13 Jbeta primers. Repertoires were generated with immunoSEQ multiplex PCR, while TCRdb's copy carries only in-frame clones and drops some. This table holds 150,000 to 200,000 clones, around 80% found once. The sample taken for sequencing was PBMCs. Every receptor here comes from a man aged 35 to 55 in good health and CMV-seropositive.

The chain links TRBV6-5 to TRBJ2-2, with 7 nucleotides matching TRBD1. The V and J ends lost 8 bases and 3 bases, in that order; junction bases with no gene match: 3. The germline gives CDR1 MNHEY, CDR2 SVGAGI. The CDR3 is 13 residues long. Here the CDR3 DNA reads TGTGCCAGCCGAGGGGGCCACACCGGGGAGCTGTTTTTT. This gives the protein CASRGGHTGELFF.

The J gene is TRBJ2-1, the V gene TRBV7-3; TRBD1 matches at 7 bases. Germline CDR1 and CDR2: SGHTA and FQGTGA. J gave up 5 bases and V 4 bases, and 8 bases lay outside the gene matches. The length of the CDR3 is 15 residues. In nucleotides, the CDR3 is TGTGCCAGCAGCTCAACAGGGGTTTTCGACAATGAGCAGTTCTTC. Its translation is CASSSTGVFDNEQFF. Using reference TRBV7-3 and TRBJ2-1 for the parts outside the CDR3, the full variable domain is GAGVSQTPSNKVTEKGKYVELRCDPISGHTALYWYRQSLGQGPEFLIYFQGTGAADDSGLPNDRFFAVRPEGSVSTLKIQRTERGDSAVYLCASSSTGVFDNEQFFGPGTRLTVL.

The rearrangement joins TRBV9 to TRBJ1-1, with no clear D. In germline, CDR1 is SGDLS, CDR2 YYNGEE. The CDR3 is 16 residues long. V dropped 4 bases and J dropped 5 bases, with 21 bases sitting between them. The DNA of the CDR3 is TGTGCCAGCAGCCGCGGTCTGGGAACACTAGTAACTGAAGCTTTCTTT. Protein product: CASSRGLGTLVTEAFF.

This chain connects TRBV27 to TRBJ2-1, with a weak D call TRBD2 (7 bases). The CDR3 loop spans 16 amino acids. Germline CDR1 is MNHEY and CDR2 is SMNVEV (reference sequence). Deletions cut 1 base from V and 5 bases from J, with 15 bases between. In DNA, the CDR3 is TGTGCCAGCAGTTTATGGGGGGGCGTGGGTAACAATGAGCAGTTCTTC. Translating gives CASSLWGGVGNNEQFF.

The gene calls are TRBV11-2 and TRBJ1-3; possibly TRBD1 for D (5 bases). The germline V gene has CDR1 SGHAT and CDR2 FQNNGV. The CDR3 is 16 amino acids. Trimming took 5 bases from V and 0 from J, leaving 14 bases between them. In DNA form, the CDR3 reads TGTGCCAGCAGCGGAGCAGGGTCCAACTCTGGAAACACCATATATTTT. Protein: CASSGAGSNSGNTIYF.

CDR3 nucleotide sequence: TGTGCTCGAATCCGGACAGGCCCCCGGAACACTGAAGCTTTCTTT. Encoded protein: CARIRTGPRNTEAFF. The V call is TRBV7-8, the J call TRBJ1-1; 7 bases map to TRBD1. Germline CDR1 and CDR2: SGHVS and FQNEAQ. The CDR3 loop spans 15 amino acids.

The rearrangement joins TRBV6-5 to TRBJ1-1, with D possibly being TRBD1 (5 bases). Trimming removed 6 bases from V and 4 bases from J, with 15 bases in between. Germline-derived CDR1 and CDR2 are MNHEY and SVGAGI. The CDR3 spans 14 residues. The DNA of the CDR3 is TGTGCCAGCAGGGCCCAGGGATCCGGCACTGAAGCTTTCTTT. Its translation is CASRAQGSGTEAFF.

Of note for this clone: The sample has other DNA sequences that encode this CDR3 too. The CDR3 DNA follows: TGTGCCAGCAGTGACCGGACAGGCCTAAATGAAAAACTGTTTTTT. Translating it yields CASSDRTGLNEKLFF. This chain connects TRBV2 to TRBJ1-4; TRBD1 matches 7 bases. This CDR3 comprises 15 residues. J was trimmed by 5 bases and V by 3 bases; bases with no gene match: 6. CDR1 and CDR2 from the germline V gene are SNHLY and FYNNEI.

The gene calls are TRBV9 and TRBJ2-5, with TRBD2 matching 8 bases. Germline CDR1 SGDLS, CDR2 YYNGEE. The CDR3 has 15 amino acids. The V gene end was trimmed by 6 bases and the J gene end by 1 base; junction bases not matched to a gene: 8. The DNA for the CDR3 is TGTGCCAGCACCAGTAGTACTAGCGGCCAAGAGACCCAGTACTTC. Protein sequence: CASTSSTSGQETQYF.

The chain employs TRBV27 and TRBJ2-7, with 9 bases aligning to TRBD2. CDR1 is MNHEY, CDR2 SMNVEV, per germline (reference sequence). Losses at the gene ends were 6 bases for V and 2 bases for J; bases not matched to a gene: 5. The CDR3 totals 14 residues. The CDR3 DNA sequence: TGTGCCAGCAGCCTAGCGGGATTTACCTACGAGCAGTACTTC. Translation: CASSLAGFTYEQYF.

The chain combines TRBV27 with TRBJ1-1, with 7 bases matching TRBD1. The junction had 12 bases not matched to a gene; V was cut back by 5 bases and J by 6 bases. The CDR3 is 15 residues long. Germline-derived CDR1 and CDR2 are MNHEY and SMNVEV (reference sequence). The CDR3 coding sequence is TGTGCCAGCAGTCTAGAGCCCACAGGGGTATCTGAAGCTTTCTTT. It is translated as CASSLEPTGVSEAFF.

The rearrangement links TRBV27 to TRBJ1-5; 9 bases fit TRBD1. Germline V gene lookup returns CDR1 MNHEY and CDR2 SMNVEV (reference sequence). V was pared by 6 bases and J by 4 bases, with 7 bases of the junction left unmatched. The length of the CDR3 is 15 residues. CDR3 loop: CASRGQGRANQPQHF. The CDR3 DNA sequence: TGTGCCAGCAGGGGACAGGGAAGGGCTAATCAGCCCCAGCATTTT.

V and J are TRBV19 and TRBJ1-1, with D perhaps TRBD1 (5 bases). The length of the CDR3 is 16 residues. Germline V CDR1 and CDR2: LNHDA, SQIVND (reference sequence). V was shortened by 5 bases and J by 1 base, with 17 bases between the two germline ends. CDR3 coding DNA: TGTGCCAGTAGTCCCGCTAGAGCGGGGGAGAACACTGAAGCTTTCTTT. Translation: CASSPARAGENTEAFF.

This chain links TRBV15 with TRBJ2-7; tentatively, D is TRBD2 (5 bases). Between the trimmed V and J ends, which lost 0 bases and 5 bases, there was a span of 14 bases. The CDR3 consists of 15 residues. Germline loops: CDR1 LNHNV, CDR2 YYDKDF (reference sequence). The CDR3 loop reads CATSRDRISADEQYF. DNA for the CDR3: TGTGCCACCAGCAGAGATCGGATTAGCGCCGACGAGCAGTACTTC.

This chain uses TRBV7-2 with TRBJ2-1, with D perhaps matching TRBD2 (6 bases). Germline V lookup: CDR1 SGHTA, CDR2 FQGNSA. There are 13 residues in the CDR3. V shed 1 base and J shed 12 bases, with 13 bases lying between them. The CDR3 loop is CASSLGSSVWQFF. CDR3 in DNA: TGTGCCAGCAGCTTAGGATCTAGCGTGTGGCAGTTCTTC.

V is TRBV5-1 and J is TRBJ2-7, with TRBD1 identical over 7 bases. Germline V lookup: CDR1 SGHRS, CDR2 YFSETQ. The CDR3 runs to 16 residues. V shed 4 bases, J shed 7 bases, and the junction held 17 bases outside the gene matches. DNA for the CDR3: TGCGCCAGCAGCCCAGGGGACAGTCTAGTGGGGGTGGAGCAGTACTTC. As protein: CASSPGDSLVGVEQYF.

CDR3 in amino acids: CASSSPGTSGSHEQFF. CDR3 sequence (DNA): TGTGCCAGCAGCTCCCCTGGGACTAGCGGGAGTCATGAGCAGTTCTTC. The chain employs TRBV7-3 and TRBJ2-1, with 14 bases identical to TRBD2. V lost 4 bases to trimming and J lost 8 bases; unmatched junction nucleotides: 7. There are 16 residues in the CDR3. The germline gives CDR1 SGHTA, CDR2 FQGTGA.

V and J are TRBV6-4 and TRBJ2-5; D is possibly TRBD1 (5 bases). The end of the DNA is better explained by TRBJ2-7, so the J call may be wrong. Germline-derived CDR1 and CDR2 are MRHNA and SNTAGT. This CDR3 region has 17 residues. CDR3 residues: CASSREFVQTEPYEQYF. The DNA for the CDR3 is TGTGCCAGCAGCCGAGAGTTCGTTCAGACAGAGCCCTACGAGCAGTACTTC.

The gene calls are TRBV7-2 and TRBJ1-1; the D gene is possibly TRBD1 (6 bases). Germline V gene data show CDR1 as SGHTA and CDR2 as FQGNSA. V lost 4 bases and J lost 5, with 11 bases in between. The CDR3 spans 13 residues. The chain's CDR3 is CASSSQGWTEAFF. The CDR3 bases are TGTGCCAGCAGCTCACAGGGATGGACTGAAGCTTTCTTT.